The next 7 T cell receptor beta chains were all read from a single sample in a study of vaccination and CD4 T cells after COVID-19. What these receptors recognize is not known. Cultured CD4+ T cell DNA was sequenced using the Oncomine TCR Beta short-read assay. TCRdb re-analysed the PCR reads in MiXCR, keeping a single row per CDR3 protein. Among some 15,000 distinct CDR3 sequences, 60% were seen once, and the ten largest hold 9.5% to 15%. Treatment meaning: roughly 10-day PBMC culture with coronavirus spike peptide pools or control peptides (ViraFEST assay). The material sequenced was CD4+ T cells from blood, cultured in vitro. Every receptor here comes from a human donor who had recovered from COVID-19.

CDR3 residues: CAGRGSSTDTQYF. The CDR3 DNA reads as TGTGCCGGCCGCGGGAGTAGCACAGATACGCAGTATTTT. The chain combines TRBV6-2 or TRBV6-3 with TRBJ2-3, with 7 nucleotides matching TRBD2. Looked up from germline, CDR1 is MNHEY and CDR2 is SVGEGT. V gave up 11 bases and J gave up 0 bases; unmatched junction bases: 5. The CDR3 length is 13 residues.

The J gene is TRBJ2-5, the V gene TRBV19; D may be TRBD1 (8 bases). Germline CDR1 LNHDA, CDR2 SQIVND (reference sequence). V gave up 6 bases and J gave up 5 bases, with 16 bases separating them. The CDR3 is 14 residues long. CDR3 region: CASSGGTGRETQYF. The CDR3 DNA follows: TGTGCCAGTAGCGGGGGGACAGGTCGGGAGACCCAGTACTTC.

This clonotype was picked up a small number of times. V usage is TRBV11-1 and J usage is TRBJ2-5; 7 positions agree with TRBD1. The CDR3 contains 12 residues. Germline-derived CDR1 and CDR2 are SGHAT and FQDESV (reference sequence). V lost 5 bases and J lost 5; bases outside the gene matches: 2. The CDR3 loop reads CASSPQGETQYF. In DNA, the CDR3 is TGTGCCAGCAGCCCACAGGGGGAGACCCAGTACTTC.

The chain joins TRBV19 to TRBJ2-1; possible D gene TRBD1, 6 bases. This CDR3 contains 15 residues. CDR1 LNHDA and CDR2 SQIVND come from the germline V gene (reference sequence). Trimming cost V 4 bases and J 0 bases, with 10 bases left between them. CDR3 sequence (DNA): TGTGCCAGTAGTACGACAGGAAGCTCCTACAATGAGCAGTTCTTC. This sequence encodes CASSTTGSSYNEQFF.

This clonotype was recorded a few times. The gene calls are TRBV28 and TRBJ2-2; TRBD2 is a possible D gene (6 bases). This CDR3 is 18 amino acids long. Trimming stripped 1 base from V and 0 bases from J, with 15 bases between. In germline, CDR1 is MDHEN, CDR2 SYDVKM. CDR3 sequence (DNA): TGTGCCAGCAGTTTATTTTTTTGGCGCGGGGCGAACACCGGGGAGCTGTTTTTT. Residues: CASSLFFWRGANTGELFF.

This clonotype was counted a few times. The chain has TRBV19 and TRBJ2-5, with 7 bases that match TRBD2. The V segment lost 1 base and the J segment 3 bases; nucleotides outside the gene matches: 5. The CDR3 spans 15 residues. The germline V gene has CDR1 LNHDA and CDR2 SQIVND (reference sequence). CDR3 in amino acids: CASSIVGLAEETQYF. DNA for the CDR3: TGTGCCAGTAGTATAGTCGGCCTAGCGGAAGAGACCCAGTACTTC.

The chain is built from TRBV15 and TRBJ1-2; D perhaps matches TRBD1 (5 bases). The V end was cut by 3 bases, the J end by 5 bases, with 10 bases between. Germline CDR1 is LNHNV and CDR2 is YYDKDF (reference sequence). The CDR3 consists of 13 residues. In nucleotides, the CDR3 is TGTGCCACCAGCAGGGCGGGGCCTTATGGCTACACCTTC. It yields the protein CATSRAGPYGYTF.